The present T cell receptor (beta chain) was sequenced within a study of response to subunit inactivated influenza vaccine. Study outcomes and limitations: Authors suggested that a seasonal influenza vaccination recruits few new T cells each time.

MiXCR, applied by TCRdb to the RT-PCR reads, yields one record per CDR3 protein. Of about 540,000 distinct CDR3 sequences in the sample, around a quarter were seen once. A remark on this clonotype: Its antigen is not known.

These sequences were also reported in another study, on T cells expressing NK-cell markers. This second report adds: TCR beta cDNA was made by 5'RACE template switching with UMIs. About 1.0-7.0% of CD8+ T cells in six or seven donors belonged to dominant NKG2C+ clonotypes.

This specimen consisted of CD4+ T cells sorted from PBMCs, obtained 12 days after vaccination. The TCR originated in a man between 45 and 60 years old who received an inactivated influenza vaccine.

Here the CDR3 reads CASTNRVGGNTIYF. The CDR3, as DNA: TGTGCCAGCACTAACAGAGTGGGTGGAAACACCATATATTTT. The chain links TRBV12-3 or TRBV12-4 to TRBJ1-3; no clear D. This CDR3 contains 14 residues. Trimming cost V 7 bases and J 3 bases, with 13 bases left between them.